The clone carrying this T cell receptor (beta chain) was observed a few times. The source of the sample is a study of radiotherapy plus CTLA-4 blockade in lung cancer. Germline values: CDR1 LNHDA, CDR2 SQIVND (reference sequence). This CDR3 is built from 14 residues. The V segment lost 5 bases and the J segment 4 bases; nucleotides outside the gene matches: 4. Here immunoSEQ multiplex PCR was the method, and the copy in TCRdb shows in-frame clones only, minus some. The sample has about 81,000 clones; approximately 79% are singletons. This receptor was obtained from a human donor with non-small cell lung cancer that progressed on radiotherapy plus ipilimumab. Material: peripheral blood, obtained from a patient treated with radiotherapy plus ipilimumab. The chain joins TRBV19 to TRBJ1-3, with TRBD1 matching 8 bases. The chain's CDR3 is CASSSTGDGNTIYF. The CDR3 nucleotides read TGTGCCAGTAGTTCGACAGGGGACGGAAACACCATATATTTT.